The T cell receptor (beta chain) described here comes from a study of human T cells and chemical hapten exposure. For the study at large: Chiefly female patients presented with alopecia areata, totalis or universalis. Study-level findings and limits: High-frequency TCRs, those above 1 in 1000, stayed the same after DPC sensitization.

This clonotype was picked up many times. The antigen is unknown. Time point meaning: pre-sensitization, week 0. The treatment denotes: therapeutic diphenylcyclopropenone sensitization with weekly scalp DPC. Blood collection took place prior to placing each patch test. TCRdb reprocessed the RACE reads via MiXCR and lists one record per CDR3 protein. The table lists around 300,000 distinct CDR3 sequences, about 5% of them singletons. The CDR3 is 16 residues long. The ends lost 2 bases at V and 5 bases at J; junction bases unmatched: 7. CDR1 ENHRY and CDR2 SYGVKD come from the germline V gene. This receptor was taken from a woman aged 18-29 years with alopecia areata. Some clones in this sample may be carry-over from other donors' samples. The J gene is TRBJ2-3, the V gene TRBV10-3, with TRBD2 matching over 10 bases. This material consisted of whole blood, taken in connection with sensitization to the hapten diphenylcyclopropenone (DPC). The CDR3, as DNA: TGTGCCATCAGTGAGCCCCCCAGCGGGGGGGGAGATACGCAGTATTTT. Translated: CAISEPPSGGGDTQYF.